This T cell receptor beta chain was profiled in a study of T cells after yellow fever vaccination. Germline loops: CDR1 DFQATT, CDR2 SNEGSKA (reference sequence). The CDR3 sequence is 14 residues long. The V gene lost 5 bases and the J gene lost 8 bases, with 19 bases spanning the gap. A single record per CDR3 protein comes from TCRdb applying MiXCR to the 5' RACE reads. The sample carries some 500,000 distinct CDR3 sequences, roughly 14% recorded once. The chain has TRBV20-1 and TRBJ2-1; D tentatively reads TRBD1 or TRBD2 (7 bases each). The sequencing used PBMCs, collected on the day of the yellow fever booster vaccination. The sequence came from a man aged 30 to 45 who received the YFV17D yellow fever vaccine. CDR3 protein: CSAGRGDRAYEQFF. The CDR3 bases are TGCAGTGCTGGGAGGGGTGACAGGGCTTATGAGCAGTTCTTC.